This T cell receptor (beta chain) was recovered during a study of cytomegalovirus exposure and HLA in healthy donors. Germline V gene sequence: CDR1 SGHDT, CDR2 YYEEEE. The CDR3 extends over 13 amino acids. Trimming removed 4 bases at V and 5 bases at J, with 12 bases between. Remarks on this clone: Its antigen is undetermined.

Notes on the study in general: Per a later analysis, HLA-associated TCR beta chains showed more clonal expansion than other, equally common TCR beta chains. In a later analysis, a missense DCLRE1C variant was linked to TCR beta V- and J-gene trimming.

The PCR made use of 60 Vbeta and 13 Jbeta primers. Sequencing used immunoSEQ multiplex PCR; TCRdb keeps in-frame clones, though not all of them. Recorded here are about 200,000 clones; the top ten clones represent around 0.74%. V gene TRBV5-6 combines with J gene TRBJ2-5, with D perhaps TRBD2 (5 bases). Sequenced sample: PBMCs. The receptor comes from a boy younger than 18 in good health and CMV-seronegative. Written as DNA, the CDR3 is TGTGCCAGCAGCCCGGGAACGGGGGAGACCCAGTACTTC. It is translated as CASSPGTGETQYF.